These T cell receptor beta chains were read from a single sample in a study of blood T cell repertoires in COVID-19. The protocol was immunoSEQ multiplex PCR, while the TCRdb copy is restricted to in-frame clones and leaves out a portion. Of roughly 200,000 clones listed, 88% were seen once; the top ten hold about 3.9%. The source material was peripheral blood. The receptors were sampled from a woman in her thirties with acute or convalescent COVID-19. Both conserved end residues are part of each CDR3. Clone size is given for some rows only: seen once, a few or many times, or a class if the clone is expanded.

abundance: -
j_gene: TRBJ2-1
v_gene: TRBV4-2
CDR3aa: CASSQGQGPAYNEQFF

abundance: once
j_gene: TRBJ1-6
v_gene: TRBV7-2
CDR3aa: CASSFSPRGNNSPLHF

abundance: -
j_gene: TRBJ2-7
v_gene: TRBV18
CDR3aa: CASSPPVGVSYEQYF

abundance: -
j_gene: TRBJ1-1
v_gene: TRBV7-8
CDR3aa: CASSLRAGGPITEAFF

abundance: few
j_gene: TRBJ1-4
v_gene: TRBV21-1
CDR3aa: CASDVFLAELFF

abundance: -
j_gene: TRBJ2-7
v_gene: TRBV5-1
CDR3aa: CASSLPSDRPYEQYF

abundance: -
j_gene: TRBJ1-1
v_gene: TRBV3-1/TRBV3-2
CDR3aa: CASSQDVRNEAFF

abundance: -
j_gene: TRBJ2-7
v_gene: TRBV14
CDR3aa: CASSQSPGQGAYEQYF

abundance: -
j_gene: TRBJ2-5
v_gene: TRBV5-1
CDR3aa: CASSLYTGAGETQYF

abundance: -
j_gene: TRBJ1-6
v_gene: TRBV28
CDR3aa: CASKGTVSGVSPLHF

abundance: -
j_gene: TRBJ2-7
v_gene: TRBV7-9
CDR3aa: CASSLSYEQYF

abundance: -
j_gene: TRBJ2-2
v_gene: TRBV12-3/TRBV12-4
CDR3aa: CASSFPSGELFF